The next 13 T cell receptor beta chains were all read from a single sample in a study of response to subunit inactivated influenza vaccine. MiXCR, applied by TCRdb to the RT-PCR reads, yields one record per CDR3 protein. Among hundreds of thousands of distinct CDR3 sequences listed, less than 30% were seen once. This sample comprised CD4+ T cells sorted from PBMCs, obtained more than 4 days after vaccination. These receptor sequences come from a man aged 45-60 years who received an inactivated influenza vaccine.

The V gene is TRBV5-1, the J gene TRBJ1-1; 7 bases align to TRBD1. From germline, CDR1 is SGHRS and CDR2 YFSETQ. Trimming removed 0 bases from V and 4 bases from J; junction bases left unmatched: 6. This CDR3 is built from 15 residues. CDR3 sequence: CASSLGTGSATEAFF. The CDR3 region has the DNA TGCGCCAGCAGCTTGGGGACAGGAAGTGCCACTGAAGCTTTCTTT.

As DNA, the CDR3 is TGTGCCAGCAGCTTAGCGCACGGATCGGACACTGAAGCTTTCTTT. Protein product: CASSLAHGSDTEAFF. The chain combines TRBV7-8 with TRBJ1-1; D call uncertain. Germline loops: CDR1 SGHVS, CDR2 FQNEAQ. The CDR3 extends over 15 amino acids. V was pared by 0 bases and J by 3 bases, with 11 bases between. The complete variable domain, with remaining parts taken from reference TRBV7-8 and TRBJ1-1, reads GAGVSQSPRYKVAKRGQDVALRCDPISGHVSLFWYQQALGQGPEFLTYFQNEAQLDKSGLPSDRFFAERPEGSVSTLKIQRTQQEDSAVYLCASSLAHGSDTEAFFGQGTRLTVV.

This clonotype was counted between two and nine times. V and J are TRBV5-1 and TRBJ2-4, with D possibly matching TRBD2 (5 bases). V lost 4 bases and J 0 bases, leaving 14 bases between the germline ends. The CDR3 is 16 residues long. The germline gives CDR1 SGHRS, CDR2 YFSETQ. Here the CDR3 DNA reads TGCGCCAGCAGCCTCAGCGGCGTACTAGCCAAAAACATTCAGTACTTC. Translation gives CASSLSGVLAKNIQYF.

The table lists this clonotype with a few counts. The chain links TRBV20-1 to TRBJ1-4; 7 nucleotides agree with TRBD1. J lost 4 bases, V lost 1 base, and 3 bases had no gene match. The CDR3 totals 14 residues. Germline V CDR1 and CDR2: DFQATT, SNEGSKA (reference sequence). The CDR3 protein is CSARVAGGNEKLFF. The DNA of the CDR3 is TGCAGTGCTAGAGTGGCAGGGGGTAATGAAAAACTGTTTTTT.

As DNA, the CDR3 is TGTGCCAGCAGCTGGGGGACTGGGAGAAGCTCCTACGAGCAGTACTTC. Translation gives CASSWGTGRSSYEQYF. V and J are TRBV7-2 and TRBJ2-7; D might be TRBD2 (6 bases). This CDR3 contains 16 residues. V lost 4 bases and J 0 bases, leaving 16 bases between the germline ends. Germline V gene lookup returns CDR1 SGHTA and CDR2 FQGNSA.

The chain recombines TRBV5-1 with TRBJ2-5; D is possibly TRBD1 (5 bases). The CDR3 has 16 amino acids. Germline lookup yields CDR1 SGHRS and CDR2 YFSETQ. Trimming stripped 1 base from V and 5 bases from J, with 18 bases between. CDR3 DNA sequence: TGCGCCAGCAGCTTGTTTACCCAAGGGGTCGGCGAGACCCAGTACTTC. Protein sequence: CASSLFTQGVGETQYF. Combining the CDR3 with reference TRBV5-1 and TRBJ2-5 gives the whole variable domain KAGVTQTPRYLIKTRGQQVTLSCSPISGHRSVSWYQQTPGQGLQFLFEYFSETQRNKGNFPGRFSGRQFSNSRSEMNVSTLELGDSALYLCASSLFTQGVGETQYFGPGTRLLVL.

This clonotype has more than one count but fewer than ten. This sequence joins TRBV4-2 and TRBJ2-1; tentative D call: TRBD1 (5 bases). CDR1 LGHNA and CDR2 YNFKEQ come from the germline V gene. Trimming stripped 2 bases from V and 10 bases from J, with 18 bases between. The CDR3 is 15 amino acids. CDR3 loop: CASSQFDQGAGEQFF. The CDR3 coding sequence is TGTGCCAGCAGCCAATTTGATCAAGGCGCAGGGGAGCAGTTCTTC.

This clonotype was seen ten or more times. This chain connects TRBV20-1 to TRBJ2-3; possibly TRBD2 for D (6 bases). CDR3 size: 18 residues. Germline CDR1 reads DFQATT; CDR2 reads SNEGSKA (reference sequence). V shed 0 bases and J shed 0 bases, with 19 bases lying between them. CDR3 nucleotides: TGCAGTGCTAGAGAACCCCGGGGGAGACGGCCTAGCACAGATACGCAGTATTTT. Translating it yields CSAREPRGRRPSTDTQYF.

The chain joins TRBV5-1 to TRBJ1-3, with D hard to call. Germline assignment: CDR1 SGHRS and CDR2 YFSETQ. Trimming removed 4 bases at V and 4 bases at J, with 9 bases between. The length of the CDR3 is 13 residues. This CDR3 reads CASSEMQGNTIYF. The CDR3 bases are TGCGCCAGCAGCGAGATGCAAGGAAACACCATATATTTT.

V and J are TRBV20-1 and TRBJ1-2; a possible D gene is TRBD1 (6 bases). Germline V gives CDR1 DFQATT, CDR2 SNEGSKA (reference sequence). The CDR3 sequence is 12 residues long. Here the CDR3 DNA reads TGCATCTCCAACAGGGAGGTCTATGGCTACACCTTC. Translated, it gives CISNREVYGYTF.

The chain recombines TRBV28 with TRBJ1-2, with D perhaps matching TRBD1 (5 bases). The CDR3 covers 14 residues. The V and J ends lost 4 bases and 4 bases respectively, with 13 bases between them. Germline lookup yields CDR1 MDHEN and CDR2 SYDVKM. The CDR3 here is CASSYASGGYGYTF. CDR3 nucleotide sequence: TGTGCCAGCAGTTATGCCTCCGGGGGCTATGGCTACACCTTC.

This clonotype was found many times. The V and J genes are TRBV12-3 or TRBV12-4 and TRBJ1-5, with 9 bases that match TRBD1. V shed 6 bases, J shed 7 bases, and the junction held 4 bases outside the gene matches. The CDR3 spans 13 residues. The CDR3 loop reads CASSLTGGQPQHF. CDR3 nucleotides: TGTGCCAGCAGCCTTACAGGGGGCCAGCCCCAGCATTTT.

Only a few counts were recorded for this clonotype. This chain's CDR3 is CASKRPPQETQYF. The CDR3 region has the DNA TGCGCCAGCAAGAGGCCGCCCCAAGAGACCCAGTACTTC. The chain carries TRBV5-1 and TRBJ2-5; the D is unclear. V lost 6 bases and J lost 1, with 10 bases in between. Germline V CDR1 and CDR2: SGHRS, YFSETQ. This CDR3 is built from 13 residues.